The 13 T cell receptor beta chains presented below share a single source sample, sequenced in a study of cytomegalovirus exposure and HLA in healthy donors. PCR involved 60 Vbeta and 13 Jbeta primers. Profiled with immunoSEQ multiplex PCR; TCRdb holds only in-frame clones, not every one. The sample yields 120,000 or so clones, about 81% seen once. Sequenced: PBMCs. These receptors all come from a man aged 35-49 years in good health and CMV-seronegative.

This clone was recorded once. For the CDR3, the DNA is TGCGCCAGCAGCTTTAGGAGGAGCTCCTACAATGAGCAGTTCTTC. Translating it yields CASSFRRSSYNEQFF. The V call is TRBV5-1, the J call TRBJ2-1; tentative D call: TRBD2 (5 bases). The CDR3 is 15 residues long. Trimming pared 2 bases from V and 0 bases from J, leaving 9 bases between. Looked up from germline, CDR1 is SGHRS and CDR2 is YFSETQ. The complete variable domain, with remaining parts taken from reference TRBV5-1 and TRBJ2-1, reads KAGVTQTPRYLIKTRGQQVTLSCSPISGHRSVSWYQQTPGQGLQFLFEYFSETQRNKGNFPGRFSGRQFSNSRSEMNVSTLELGDSALYLCASSFRRSSYNEQFFGPGTRLTVL.

The DNA for the CDR3 is TGTGCCAGCAGTGCCGACAGGGATTGGGGCGGCAACACTGAAGCTTTCTTT. This sequence encodes CASSADRDWGGNTEAFF. The V gene is TRBV2, the J gene TRBJ1-1; 7 bases align to TRBD1. The CDR3 spans 17 residues. Germline assignment: CDR1 SNHLY and CDR2 FYNNEI. Trimming cost V 4 bases and J 2 bases; bases outside gene matches: 13.

This clone was recorded only once. The rearrangement uses TRBV27 and TRBJ2-1; 7 nucleotides line up with TRBD2. The germline gives CDR1 MNHEY, CDR2 SMNVEV (reference sequence). Trimming cost V 5 bases and J 6 bases; bases outside gene matches: 10. This CDR3 is built from 15 residues. CDR3 protein: CASSQPLATGNEQFF. The CDR3 region has the DNA TGTGCCAGCAGTCAACCACTAGCGACGGGCAATGAGCAGTTCTTC.

This rearrangement joins TRBV7-2 to TRBJ1-2; D gene ambiguous. V was trimmed by 7 bases and J by 7 bases, leaving 16 bases between them. The CDR3 sequence is 13 residues long. Per germline, CDR1 SGHTA and CDR2 FQGNSA. CDR3 DNA: TGTGCCAGCACATACGACCCGGGTGTTGGCTACACCTTC. Its protein product is CASTYDPGVGYTF.

The V and J genes are TRBV30 and TRBJ1-4; no clear D gene. The CDR3 consists of 14 residues. Germline V gene lookup returns CDR1 GTSNPN and CDR2 SVGIG (reference sequence). V lost 0 bases and J lost 4, with 9 bases in between. In DNA, the CDR3 is TGTGCCTGGAGTGTACCGGGGAATAATGAAAAACTGTTTTTT. Amino acid sequence: CAWSVPGNNEKLFF.

This chain joins TRBV9 and TRBJ1-2; the D gene is possibly TRBD1 (5 bases). CDR1 and CDR2 (germline): SGDLS, YYNGEE. Deletions cut 0 bases from V and 2 bases from J, with 17 bases between. The CDR3 is 17 residues long. For the CDR3, the DNA is TGTGCCAGCAGCGTAGGGGCATCAGGGCGGGGGAACTATGGCTACACCTTC. It is translated as CASSVGASGRGNYGYTF.

The chain uses TRBV5-1 and TRBJ1-2; no definite D call. Germline V gene lookup returns CDR1 SGHRS and CDR2 YFSETQ. The CDR3 extends over 16 amino acids. V was trimmed by 4 bases and J by 4 bases, leaving 20 bases between them. The CDR3 DNA reads as TGCGCCAGCAGCACGGAGGGTGCAGGTACTATCTATGGCTACACCTTC. Its protein product is CASSTEGAGTIYGYTF.

The V call is TRBV4-2, the J call TRBJ2-1; 8 bases align to TRBD2. The germline CDR1 and CDR2 sequences are LGHNA and YNFKEQ. V was clipped by 1 base and J by 0 bases; unmatched bases: 5. This CDR3 spans 17 amino acids. CDR3 region: CASSQVAGGPSYNEQFF. The CDR3 DNA is TGTGCCAGCAGCCAAGTCGCGGGGGGCCCCTCCTACAATGAGCAGTTCTTC.

The chain is built from TRBV27 and TRBJ2-1, with a possible D match to TRBD2 (5 bases). Germline CDR1 MNHEY, CDR2 SMNVEV (reference sequence). This CDR3 contains 12 residues. Trimming pared 3 bases from V and 5 bases from J, leaving 5 bases between. Written as DNA, the CDR3 is TGTGCCAGCAGTTTCGGGAACAATGAGCAGTTCTTC. Residues: CASSFGNNEQFF.

The chain has TRBV18 and TRBJ2-2, with 10 bases lining up with TRBD1. V gave up 5 bases and J gave up 5 bases; unmatched junction bases: 5. This CDR3 spans 15 amino acids. Germline V gene sequence: CDR1 KGHSH, CDR2 LQKENI. The CDR3 DNA follows: TGTGCCAGCTCAGCCCGGGACAGGGGTACCGGGGAGCTGTTTTTT. The encoded protein is CASSARDRGTGELFF. Supplemented by reference TRBV18 and TRBJ2-2, the full variable domain reads NAGVMQNPRHLVRRRGQEARLRCSPMKGHSHVYWYRQLPEEGLKFMVYLQKENIIDESGMPKERFSAEFPKEGPSILRIQQVVRGDSAAYFCASSARDRGTGELFFGEGSRLTVL.

This sequence joins TRBV19 and TRBJ1-1, with 8 bases aligning to TRBD1. The CDR3 runs to 15 residues. From germline, CDR1 is LNHDA and CDR2 SQIVND (reference sequence). The ends lost 8 bases at V and 0 bases at J; junction bases unmatched: 8. The CDR3 here is CASFPRQGLNTEAFF. CDR3 in DNA: TGTGCCAGTTTCCCCCGACAGGGGCTGAACACTGAAGCTTTCTTT.

The rearrangement joins TRBV19 to TRBJ2-1; 7 bases are a match to TRBD1. The germline CDR1 and CDR2 sequences are LNHDA and SQIVND (reference sequence). With V trimmed by 4 bases and J by 9 bases, 6 bases remained unmatched. This CDR3 is 13 amino acids long. Here the CDR3 DNA reads TGTGCCAGTAGTACGACAGGGTATGGTGAGCAGTTCTTC. Translating gives CASSTTGYGEQFF.

This chain joins TRBV28 and TRBJ2-2; 15 nucleotides agree with TRBD2. Germline CDR1 reads MDHEN; CDR2 reads SYDVKM. The CDR3 extends over 16 amino acids. V dropped 2 bases and J dropped 5; count of bases not matched to a gene: 0. CDR3 nucleotides: TGTGCCAGCAGTTTAGGGACTAGCGGGAGGACCGGGGAGCTGTTTTTT. Translation: CASSLGTSGRTGELFF.